This entry lists 13 T cell receptor beta chains sequenced from one sample in a study of blood T cells in healthy people across ages. The second PCR ran roughly 6 to 12 cycles with a sample-barcoded 5' primer and J-beta primers. Each CDR3 protein gets one entry after TCRdb re-called the 5' RACE reads with MiXCR. In the table there are approximately 800,000 distinct CDR3 sequences, 60% to 80% of which are singletons. Sequenced material: blood. Every receptor here comes from a man aged 25-45 years in good health.

The chain carries TRBV20-1 and TRBJ2-1, with 8 bases that match TRBD2. The CDR3 is 16 amino acids. CDR1 and CDR2 from the germline V gene are DFQATT and SNEGSKA (reference sequence). The V gene end was trimmed by 5 bases and the J gene end by 7 bases; junction bases not matched to a gene: 16. For the CDR3, the DNA is TGCAGTGCTTCAGCCCCTAACGGGGGGGCTATAAATGAGCAGTTCTTC. As protein: CSASAPNGGAINEQFF.

The chain has TRBV7-2 and TRBJ2-5; 9 bases are a match to TRBD1. Germline CDR1 SGHTA, CDR2 FQGNSA. This CDR3 contains 15 residues. V lost 5 bases to trimming and J lost 5 bases; unmatched junction nucleotides: 9. CDR3 nucleotide sequence: TGTGCCAGCAGCCAGGACAGGGGAGAATACGAGACCCAGTACTTC. It translates to CASSQDRGEYETQYF.

As to this clonotype: A junction boundary mismatches the germline segment, possibly from a read error. The DNA of the CDR3 is TGCGCCAGCAGCCCCCGTCGCTCTGGGACCAACGTCCTGACTTTC. Its translation is CASSPRRSGTNVLTF. This chain joins TRBV4-3 and TRBJ2-6; D is uncertain. Germline loops: CDR1 LGHNA, CDR2 YSLEER. The CDR3 is made up of 15 amino acids.

This clonotype was counted only a few times. CDR3 DNA sequence: TGCAGTGCTAGAGATGGTAGCAGGGAGGGAGAGACCCAGTACTTC. This codes for CSARDGSREGETQYF. The V call is TRBV20-1, the J call TRBJ2-5; 7 positions match TRBD2. The CDR3 covers 15 residues. The V and J ends lost 0 bases and 4 bases, in that order; junction bases with no gene match: 8. Germline CDR1 reads DFQATT; CDR2 reads SNEGSKA (reference sequence).

The rearrangement links TRBV6-6 to TRBJ2-7; possibly TRBD1 for D (6 bases). The CDR3 has 13 amino acids. Trimming shortened V by 5 bases and J by 9 bases, and 17 bases separated the two germline ends. Germline lookup yields CDR1 MNHNY and CDR2 SVGAGI (reference sequence). This CDR3 is CASSQGQIDVQYF. For the CDR3, the DNA is TGTGCCAGCAGTCAAGGACAGATAGACGTGCAGTACTTC.

The V gene is TRBV7-2, the J gene TRBJ2-1; 9 bases agree with TRBD2. From germline, CDR1 is SGHTA and CDR2 FQGNSA. V was clipped by 5 bases and J by 7 bases; unmatched bases: 15. The CDR3 sequence is 17 residues long. Written as DNA, the CDR3 is TGTGCCAGCAGCCCTCCCTCGGGAGCGGGGGGCGCAAATGAGCAGTTCTTC. The encoded protein is CASSPPSGAGGANEQFF. Combining the CDR3 with reference TRBV7-2 and TRBJ2-1 gives the whole variable domain GAGVSQSPSNKVTEKGKDVELRCDPISGHTALYWYRQSLGQGLEFLIYFQGNSAPDKSGLPSDRFSAERTGGSVSTLTIQRTQQEDSAVYLCASSPPSGAGGANEQFFGPGTRLTVL.

V usage is TRBV5-6 and J usage is TRBJ1-2; D is perhaps TRBD1 (6 bases). The CDR3 is 15 residues long. Trimming removed 3 bases at V and 5 bases at J, with 17 bases between. The V gene's germline CDR1 is SGHDT and CDR2 YYEEEE. CDR3 DNA sequence: TGTGCCAGCAGCTACCGGGACACTTTAGGGTATGGCTACACCTTC. Its protein is CASSYRDTLGYGYTF. Looking up the rest from reference TRBV5-6 and TRBJ1-2 gives the full variable domain: DAGVTQSPTHLIKTRGQQVTLRCSPKSGHDTVSWYQQALGQGPQFIFQYYEEEERQRGNFPDRFSGHQFPNYSSELNVNALLLGDSALYLCASSYRDTLGYGYTFGSGTRLTVV.

A few counts support this clonotype. The chain employs TRBV6-5 and TRBJ2-3; 8 bases agree with TRBD2. The CDR3 covers 16 residues. Per the germline V gene, CDR1 is MNHEY and CDR2 is SVGAGI. J was trimmed by 2 bases and V by 2 bases; bases with no gene match: 6. CDR3 protein: CASSYVTSGDTDTQYF. CDR3 coding DNA: TGTGCCAGCAGTTACGTAACTAGCGGAGACACAGATACGCAGTATTTT.

The table lists this clonotype with a few counts. The chain combines TRBV9 with TRBJ2-7; possibly TRBD1 or TRBD2 for D (5 bases each). The CDR3 has 14 residues. From germline, CDR1 is SGDLS and CDR2 YYNGEE. Trimming took 4 bases from V and 2 from J, leaving 13 bases between them. The chain's CDR3 is CASSKRDGPYEQYF. CDR3 sequence (DNA): TGTGCCAGCAGCAAGAGGGACGGACCCTACGAGCAGTACTTC. The full variable domain, its missing parts supplied by reference TRBV9 and TRBJ2-7, is DSGVTQTPKHLITATGQRVTLRCSPRSGDLSVYWYQQSLDQGLQFLIQYYNGEERAKGNILERFSAQQFPDLHSELNLSSLELGDSALYFCASSKRDGPYEQYFGPGTRLTVT.

J is TRBJ2-2 and V is TRBV29-1; D is undetermined. Germline CDR1 SQVTM, CDR2 ANQGSEA. V was clipped by 3 bases and J by 2 bases, with 10 bases between them. This CDR3 spans 14 amino acids. CDR3 in amino acids: CSVESPPNTGELFF. CDR3 coding DNA: TGCAGCGTTGAGTCGCCACCTAACACCGGGGAGCTGTTTTTT.

This clonotype has just one count. The chain uses TRBV4-3 and TRBJ2-3, with 14 bases fitting TRBD2. Germline assignment: CDR1 LGHNA and CDR2 YSLEER. V lost 4 bases and J lost 7; bases outside the gene matches: 7. This CDR3 region has 16 residues. CDR3 bases: TGCGCCAGCAGCCCCGGGACTAGCGGGGGCCGTCATACGCAGTATTTT. It translates to CASSPGTSGGRHTQYF.

About this clonotype itself: The junction and the germline gene differ at one end; a read error may be behind it. V and J are TRBV29-1 and TRBJ1-2, with no clear D. Germline lookup yields CDR1 SQVTM and CDR2 ANQGSEA. The CDR3 runs 11 residues. The CDR3 bases are TGCAGCGTTGGGGAACAGCATGGCCACACCTTC. Translating it yields CSVGEQHGHTF.

This clonotype is a singleton in its sample. J is TRBJ2-3 and V is TRBV7-2; D call uncertain. This CDR3 contains 14 residues. V dropped 5 bases and J dropped 6 bases, with 15 bases sitting between them. Germline CDR1 reads SGHTA; CDR2 reads FQGNSA. This CDR3 is CASSPRRPRDTQYF. The CDR3 DNA is TGTGCCAGCAGCCCCCGACGGCCACGGGATACGCAGTATTTT.